This T cell receptor (beta chain) emerged from a study of cytomegalovirus exposure and HLA in healthy donors. The J segment lost 4 bases and the V segment lost 3 bases, leaving 3 bases of the junction unmatched. This CDR3 comprises 13 residues. CDR1 is SGHNT, CDR2 YYREEE, per germline (reference sequence). With 60 Vbeta and 13 Jbeta primers, the PCR was carried out. The data were produced by immunoSEQ multiplex PCR, yet TCRdb's version contains in-frame clones alone and is incomplete. The profile shows 85,000 to 100,000 clones, around three quarters of them singletons. The material sequenced was PBMCs. The sequence was obtained from a male donor in good health and CMV-seropositive. The chain couples TRBV5-4 to TRBJ1-2, with 7 positions matching TRBD1. Here the CDR3 reads CASSYTGAYGYTF. The CDR3 DNA follows: TGTGCCAGCAGCTATACAGGGGCCTATGGCTACACCTTC.